Shown below are 19 T cell receptor beta chains from a single sample sequenced in a study of blood T cell repertoires in COVID-19. The repertoire was sequenced with immunoSEQ multiplex PCR; TCRdb's copy has only in-frame clones and lacks some. The sample yields roughly 20,000 clones, approximately 87% seen once. Sequencing was carried out using peripheral blood. These receptors were taken from a human donor in a cohort sampled during active COVID-19.

V is TRBV5-8 and J is TRBJ2-1; TRBD1 matches at 8 bases. This CDR3 has 13 amino acids. The germline gives CDR1 SGHTS, CDR2 YDEGEE. Unmatched junction bases numbered 10, after V lost 1 base and J lost 16 bases. The CDR3 is CASSLTGQAAIFF. The DNA of the CDR3 is TGTGCCAGCAGCTTGACGGGACAGGCGGCAATATTCTTC.

The chain has TRBV6-2 or TRBV6-3 and TRBJ1-5; TRBD1 matches 9 bases. The V and J ends lost 2 bases and 10 bases, in that order; junction bases with no gene match: 9. This CDR3 has 15 residues. CDR1 is MNHEY and CDR2 is SVGEGT in the germline V gene. The CDR3 sequence is CASSYAGTGFIPQHF. The CDR3, as DNA: TGTGCCAGCAGTTACGCGGGGACAGGGTTTATACCCCAGCATTTT.

The V and J genes are TRBV27 and TRBJ2-1; 14 bases align to TRBD2. The junction had 13 bases not matched to a gene; V was cut back by 5 bases and J by 13 bases. CDR1 is MNHEY and CDR2 is SMNVEV in the germline V gene (reference sequence). The CDR3 spans 16 residues. In nucleotides, the CDR3 is TGTGCCAGCAGTCCCGGGACTAGCGGGAGATCACGGCGTCAGTTCTTC. Protein product: CASSPGTSGRSRRQFF.

This clone was counted a single time. The chain links TRBV28 to TRBJ1-2; TRBD1 matches at 10 bases. CDR1 is MDHEN and CDR2 is SYDVKM in the germline V gene. Losses at the gene ends were 5 bases for V and 5 bases for J; bases not matched to a gene: 14. This CDR3 has 17 residues. This CDR3 reads CASSLASGDRGLYGYTF. The DNA of the CDR3 is TGTGCCAGCAGTCTAGCCTCGGGGGACAGGGGTTTGTATGGCTACACCTTC.

The CDR3 spells CASTSDRGTSGNTIYF. The CDR3 nucleotides are TGTGCCAGCACTTCGGACAGGGGAACTTCTGGAAACACCATATATTTT. The J gene is TRBJ1-3, the V gene TRBV25-1; TRBD1 aligns across 9 bases. The CDR3 is 16 residues long. Germline V CDR1 and CDR2: MGHDK, SYGVNS. After removal of 7 bases from V and 1 base from J, the junction contained 8 bases not matched to a gene.

The chain employs TRBV4-3 and TRBJ2-1; D call uncertain. Per germline, CDR1 LGHNA and CDR2 YSLEER. The V end lost 1 base, the J end lost 8 bases, and 18 bases lay between the germline ends. The CDR3 has 16 residues. CDR3 in amino acids: CASSQVVLDLGYEQFF. The CDR3 region has the DNA TGCGCCAGCAGCCAAGTAGTCTTGGATCTCGGGTATGAGCAGTTCTTC.

The chain is built from TRBV6-5 and TRBJ1-1; D ambiguous. Trimming took off 6 bases at V and 1 base at J, with 12 bases between the two ends. Per germline, CDR1 MNHEY and CDR2 SVGAGI. The length of the CDR3 is 14 residues. The CDR3 region has the DNA TGTGCCAGCAGCCACCCGGAGACGAACACTGAAGCTTTCTTT. Translation gives CASSHPETNTEAFF.

With regard to this clone: A much larger clone differs by one base, so this may be a read error. This sequence joins TRBV6-4 and TRBJ2-2; D is undetermined. Trimming pared 2 bases from V and 1 base from J, leaving 2 bases between. The CDR3 has 13 amino acids. Per the germline V gene, CDR1 is MRHNA and CDR2 is SNTAGT. For the CDR3, the DNA is TGTGCCAGCAGTGACCTGAACACCGGGGAGCTGTTTTTT. It translates to CASSDLNTGELFF.

This chain connects TRBV11-2 to TRBJ2-5; TRBD2 matches 7 bases. CDR3 length equals 15 residues. The junction had 8 bases not matched to a gene; V was cut back by 3 bases and J by 4 bases. Germline-derived CDR1 and CDR2 are SGHAT and FQNNGV. CDR3 in amino acids: CASSLNPAGVETQYF. The CDR3 coding sequence is TGTGCCAGCAGCTTGAATCCCGCGGGAGTAGAGACCCAGTACTTC.

V is TRBV30 and J is TRBJ1-5, with D possibly matching TRBD1 (5 bases). Germline values: CDR1 GTSNPN, CDR2 SVGIG (reference sequence). The CDR3 is 12 residues long. Between the trimmed V and J ends, which lost 1 base and 14 bases, there was a span of 15 bases. CDR3 sequence reads: CAWSGIAGPEHF. The CDR3 region has the DNA TGTGCCTGGAGTGGGATAGCAGGGCCAGAGCATTTT.

V gene TRBV28 combines with J gene TRBJ2-7, with TRBD1 matching over 10 bases. The V segment lost 6 bases and the J segment 5 bases; nucleotides outside the gene matches: 7. Germline V CDR1 and CDR2: MDHEN, SYDVKM. The CDR3 is 14 amino acids. CDR3 DNA: TGTGCCAGCAGCTATGTGGGGACAGGGGACGAGCAGTACTTC. Its translation is CASSYVGTGDEQYF.

In nucleotides, the CDR3 is TGTGCCAGCAGCTCGGCGGAGGGAGGTTGGATTGAGCAGTTCTTC. This encodes CASSSAEGGWIEQFF. This chain connects TRBV7-6 to TRBJ2-1, with a tentative D call TRBD2 (6 bases). The CDR3 runs to 15 residues. Germline V gene lookup returns CDR1 SGHVS and CDR2 FNYEAQ. V lost 4 bases and J lost 9, with 19 bases in between.

This chain uses TRBV6-6 with TRBJ2-3, with TRBD2 identical over 7 bases. The CDR3 contains 14 residues. J gave up 3 bases and V 7 bases, and 7 bases lay outside the gene matches. The germline V gene encodes CDR1 MNHNY and CDR2 SVGAGI (reference sequence). This CDR3 is CASTRAGVTDTQYF. For the CDR3, the DNA is TGTGCCAGCACTCGGGCGGGAGTGACAGATACGCAGTATTTT.

The CDR3, as DNA: TGTGCCAGCAGCTTGAGGGGCTCAGGGGGTGGCTACACCTTC. It specifies CASSLRGSGGGYTF. This chain links TRBV7-9 with TRBJ1-2; 7 positions match TRBD1. The germline V gene has CDR1 SEHNR and CDR2 FQNEAQ (reference sequence). The ends lost 3 bases at V and 7 bases at J; junction bases unmatched: 8. The CDR3 sequence is 14 residues long.

This sequence joins TRBV6-2 or TRBV6-3 and TRBJ2-7, with D possibly matching TRBD2 (6 bases). This CDR3 has 14 residues. The ends were cut back, 2 bases at V and 4 bases at J, with 12 bases in the middle. Germline-derived CDR1 and CDR2 are MNHEY and SVGEGT. The DNA of the CDR3 is TGTGCCAGCAGTTACACGGCCGGGGGTTACGAGCAGTACTTC. The encoded protein is CASSYTAGGYEQYF.

The gene calls are TRBV15 and TRBJ1-5, with TRBD1 matching over 7 bases. This CDR3 is 19 amino acids long. In germline, CDR1 is LNHNV, CDR2 YYDKDF (reference sequence). V lost 4 bases and J lost 3; bases outside the gene matches: 18. The CDR3 nucleotides read TGTGCCACCAGCATGGACAGGACGGGGATGGGGGTTTTCAATCAGCCCCAGCATTTT. It is translated as CATSMDRTGMGVFNQPQHF.

The chain uses TRBV5-1 and TRBJ2-1; weak D call: TRBD2 (5 bases). The ends were cut back, 5 bases at V and 6 bases at J, with 15 bases in the middle. The CDR3 spans 14 residues. The germline V gene encodes CDR1 SGHRS and CDR2 YFSETQ. CDR3 in amino acids: CASSTPSLANEQFF. DNA of the CDR3: TGCGCCAGCAGTACCCCGTCCCTAGCCAATGAGCAGTTCTTC.

This chain uses TRBV7-8 with TRBJ1-2, with a tentative D call TRBD1 (5 bases). Germline V gene data show CDR1 as SGHVS and CDR2 as FQNEAQ. The CDR3 totals 14 residues. V was cut by 4 bases and J by 7 bases, with 16 bases left in between. The CDR3, as DNA: TGTGCCAGCAGCTACCCCGGACAAGGGATTGGCTACACCTTC. Its protein is CASSYPGQGIGYTF.

V is TRBV7-2 and J is TRBJ2-2; 9 positions agree with TRBD2. The V and J ends lost 9 bases and 2 bases, in that order; junction bases with no gene match: 7. The germline CDR1 and CDR2 sequences are SGHTA and FQGNSA. This CDR3 has 15 amino acids. In DNA form, the CDR3 reads TGTGCCAGAGGGGGGCTAGCGGGAAACACCGGGGAGCTGTTTTTT. Translating it yields CARGGLAGNTGELFF. Full variable domain (remainder filled in from reference TRBV7-2 and TRBJ2-2): GAGVSQSPSNKVTEKGKDVELRCDPISGHTALYWYRQSLGQGLEFLIYFQGNSAPDKSGLPSDRFSAERTGGSVSTLTIQRTQQEDSAVYLCARGGLAGNTGELFFGEGSRLTVL.